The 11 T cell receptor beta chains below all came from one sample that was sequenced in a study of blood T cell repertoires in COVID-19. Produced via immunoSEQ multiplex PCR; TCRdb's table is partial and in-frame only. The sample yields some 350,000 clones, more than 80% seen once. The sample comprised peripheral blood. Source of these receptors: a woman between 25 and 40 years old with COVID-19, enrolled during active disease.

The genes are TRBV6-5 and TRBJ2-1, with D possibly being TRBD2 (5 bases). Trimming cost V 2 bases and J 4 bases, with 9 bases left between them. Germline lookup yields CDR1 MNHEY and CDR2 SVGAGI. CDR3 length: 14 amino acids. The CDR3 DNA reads TGTGCCAGCAGTTACGAGGGCTCTTACAATGAGCAGTTCTTC. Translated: CASSYEGSYNEQFF.

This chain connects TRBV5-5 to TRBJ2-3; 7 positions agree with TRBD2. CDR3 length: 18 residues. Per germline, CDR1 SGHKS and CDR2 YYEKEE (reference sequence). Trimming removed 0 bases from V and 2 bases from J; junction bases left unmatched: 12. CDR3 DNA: TGTGCCAGCAGCTTGGTGTACGGCGGGAGCCCTCTCACAGATACGCAGTATTTT. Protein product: CASSLVYGGSPLTDTQYF.

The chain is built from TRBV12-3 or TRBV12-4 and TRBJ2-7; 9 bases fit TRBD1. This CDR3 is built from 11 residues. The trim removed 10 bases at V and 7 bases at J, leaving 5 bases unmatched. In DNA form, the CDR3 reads TGTGCCACCGGGACAGGGTGGGAGCAGTACTTC. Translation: CATGTGWEQYF.

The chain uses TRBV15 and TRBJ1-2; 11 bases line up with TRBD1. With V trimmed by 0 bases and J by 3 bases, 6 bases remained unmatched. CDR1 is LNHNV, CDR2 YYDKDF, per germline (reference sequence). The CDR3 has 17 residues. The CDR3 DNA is TGTGCCACCAGCAGAGATCGAGGACAGGGGGCGTACTATGGCTACACCTTC. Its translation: CATSRDRGQGAYYGYTF.

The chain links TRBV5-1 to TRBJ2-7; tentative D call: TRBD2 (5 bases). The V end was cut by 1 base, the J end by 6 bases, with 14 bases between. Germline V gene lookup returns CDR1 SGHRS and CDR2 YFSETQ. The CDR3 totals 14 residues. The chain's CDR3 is CASSLQLVEAEQYF. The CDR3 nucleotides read TGCGCCAGCAGCTTGCAACTAGTAGAGGCCGAGCAGTACTTC.

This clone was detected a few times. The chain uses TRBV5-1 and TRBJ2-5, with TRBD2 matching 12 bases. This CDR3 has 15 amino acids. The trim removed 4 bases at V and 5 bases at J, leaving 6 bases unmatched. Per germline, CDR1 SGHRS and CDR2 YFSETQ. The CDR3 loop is CASSASGGAGETQYF. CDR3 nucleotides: TGCGCCAGCAGCGCTAGCGGGGGGGCCGGGGAGACCCAGTACTTC.

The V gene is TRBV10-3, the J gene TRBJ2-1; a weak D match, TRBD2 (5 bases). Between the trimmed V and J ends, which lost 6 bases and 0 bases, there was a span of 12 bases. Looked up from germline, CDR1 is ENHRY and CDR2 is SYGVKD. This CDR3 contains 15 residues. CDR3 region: CAISPDWSSYNEQFF. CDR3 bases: TGTGCCATCAGCCCGGACTGGAGCTCCTACAATGAGCAGTTCTTC.

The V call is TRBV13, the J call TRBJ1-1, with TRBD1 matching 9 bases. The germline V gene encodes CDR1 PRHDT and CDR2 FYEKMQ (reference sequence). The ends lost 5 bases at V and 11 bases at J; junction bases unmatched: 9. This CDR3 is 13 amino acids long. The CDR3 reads CASSPTADRGAFF. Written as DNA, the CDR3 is TGTGCCAGCAGCCCAACCGCTGACAGGGGGGCTTTCTTT.

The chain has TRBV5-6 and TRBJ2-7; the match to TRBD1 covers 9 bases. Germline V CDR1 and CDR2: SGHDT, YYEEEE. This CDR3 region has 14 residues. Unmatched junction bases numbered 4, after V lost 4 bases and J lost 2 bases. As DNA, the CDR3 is TGTGCCAGCAGCACCGGGACAGGGCCCTACGAGCAGTACGTC. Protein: CASSTGTGPYEQYV.

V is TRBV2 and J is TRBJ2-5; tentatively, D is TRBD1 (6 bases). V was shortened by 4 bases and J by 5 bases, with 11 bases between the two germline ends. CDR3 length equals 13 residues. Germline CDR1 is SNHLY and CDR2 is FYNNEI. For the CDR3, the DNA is TGTGCCAGCAGTGGGGACCAGGGGGAGACCCAGTACTTC. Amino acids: CASSGDQGETQYF.

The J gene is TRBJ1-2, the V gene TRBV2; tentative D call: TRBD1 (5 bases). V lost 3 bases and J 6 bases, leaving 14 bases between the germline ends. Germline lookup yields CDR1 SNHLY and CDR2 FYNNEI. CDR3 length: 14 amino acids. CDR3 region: CASSERGRADGYTF. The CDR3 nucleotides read TGTGCCAGCAGTGAGAGAGGCAGGGCGGATGGCTACACCTTC.